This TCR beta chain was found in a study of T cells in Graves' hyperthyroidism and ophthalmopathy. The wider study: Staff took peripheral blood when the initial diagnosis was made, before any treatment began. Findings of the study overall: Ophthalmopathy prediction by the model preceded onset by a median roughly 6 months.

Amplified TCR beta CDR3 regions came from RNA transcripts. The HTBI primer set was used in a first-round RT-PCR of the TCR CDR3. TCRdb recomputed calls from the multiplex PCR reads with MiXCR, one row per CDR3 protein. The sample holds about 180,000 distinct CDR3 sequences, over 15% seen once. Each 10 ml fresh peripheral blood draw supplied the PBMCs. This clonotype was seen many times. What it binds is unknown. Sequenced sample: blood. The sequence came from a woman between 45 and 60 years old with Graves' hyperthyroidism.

The CDR3 DNA follows: TGTGCCAGCAGGGGGACAGGCCAGTCCTACGAGCAGTACTTC. Amino acids: CASRGTGQSYEQYF. The chain links TRBV6-1 to TRBJ2-7, with 8 bases aligning to TRBD1. CDR3 length: 14 amino acids. Germline-derived CDR1 and CDR2 are MNHNS and SASEGT. Trimming removed 6 bases from V and 1 base from J; junction bases left unmatched: 5.